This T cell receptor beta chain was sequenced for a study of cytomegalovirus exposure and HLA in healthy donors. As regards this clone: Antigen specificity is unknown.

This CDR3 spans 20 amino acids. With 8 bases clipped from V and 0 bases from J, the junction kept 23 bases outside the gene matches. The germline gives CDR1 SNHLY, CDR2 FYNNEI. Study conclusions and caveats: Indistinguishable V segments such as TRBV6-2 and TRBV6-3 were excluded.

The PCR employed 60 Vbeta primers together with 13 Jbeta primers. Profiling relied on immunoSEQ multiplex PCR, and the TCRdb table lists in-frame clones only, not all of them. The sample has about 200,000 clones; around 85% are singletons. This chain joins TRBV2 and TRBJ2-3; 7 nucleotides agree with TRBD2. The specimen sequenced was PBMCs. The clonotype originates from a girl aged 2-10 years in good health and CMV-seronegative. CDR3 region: CASGTLRTLAADGSTDTQYF. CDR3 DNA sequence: TGTGCCAGCGGTACGCTGAGGACGCTAGCGGCAGATGGGAGCACAGATACGCAGTATTTT.